These T cell receptor beta chains were read from a single sample in a study of graft-versus-host responses after intestinal transplantation. The repertoire was sequenced with immunoSEQ multiplex PCR; TCRdb's copy has only in-frame clones and lacks some. The sample yields around 54,000 clones, about 89% seen once. Sequenced material: PBMCs, taken roughly 660 days after intestinal transplant. The origin of the receptors is a human patient who received an intestinal transplant, so some T cells may come from the graft donor. Each CDR3 is given with its conserved first and last residue. A D gene is named only where the DNA matches it firmly. Only some rows state a clone size, as once, few, many or a class for expanded clones.

DNA: TGTGCCAGCAGTTTATACGGGACAGGGACCACCTATGGCTACACCTTC
CDR3: CASSLYGTGTTYGYTF
J: TRBJ1-2
size: NA
D: TRBD1
V: TRBV27

DNA: TGTGCCAGCAGCTTGAGCGGCACAGATACGCAGTATTTT
CDR3: CASSLSGTDTQYF
J: TRBJ2-3
size: NA
D: NA
V: TRBV13

DNA: TGTGCCACCGGGGGACTAGCGGGGGGCTCCTACTCCTACAATGAGCAGTTCTTC
CDR3: CATGGLAGGSYSYNEQFF
J: TRBJ2-1
size: once
D: TRBD2
V: TRBV15

DNA: TGCAGCGTTGGTCTGGTTACCTCTGGAAACACCATATATTTT
CDR3: CSVGLVTSGNTIYF
J: TRBJ1-3
size: NA
D: NA
V: TRBV29-1

DNA: TGTGCCAGCAGCACAAGCGGGGCGGAGACCCAGTACTTC
CDR3: CASSTSGAETQYF
J: TRBJ2-5
size: once
D: TRBD2
V: TRBV13

DNA: TGCGCCAGCAGCCCCTACAGGGGTAGGGGGGGAACTGAAGCTTTCTTT
CDR3: CASSPYRGRGGTEAFF
J: TRBJ1-1
size: NA
D: TRBD1
V: TRBV4-1

DNA: TGTGCCAGTAGCTCCCGGGACAGTTCCTCCTACGAGCAGTACTTC
CDR3: CASSSRDSSSYEQYF
J: TRBJ2-7
size: NA
D: TRBD1
V: TRBV19

DNA: TGCGCCAGCAGCTTGGGTCCAGGGGAAGAGACCCAGTACTTC
CDR3: CASSLGPGEETQYF
J: TRBJ2-5
size: NA
D: NA
V: TRBV5-1

DNA: TGTGCCAGCAGTAACCGACAGGGACGGCCCCTCCACTTT
CDR3: CASSNRQGRPLHF
J: TRBJ1-6
size: NA
D: TRBD1
V: TRBV6-5

DNA: TGCGCCAGCAGCTTGGCCCCACAGGGCGCTAATGAAAAACTGTTTTTT
CDR3: CASSLAPQGANEKLFF
J: TRBJ1-4
size: NA
D: NA
V: TRBV5-1

DNA: TGTGCCAGCAGGAAGGACAGGGCTTCCTACGAGCAGTACTTC
CDR3: CASRKDRASYEQYF
J: TRBJ2-7
size: NA
D: TRBD1
V: TRBV2

DNA: TGTGCCAGCAGTGAGAGCCGGGGTTACTCCTACGAGCAGTACTTC
CDR3: CASSESRGYSYEQYF
J: TRBJ2-7
size: NA
D: NA
V: TRBV6-1

DNA: TGTGCCAGCAGTTACGGGGTAACCGAGACCCAGTACTTC
CDR3: CASSYGVTETQYF
J: TRBJ2-5
size: NA
D: NA
V: TRBV6-5

DNA: TGTGCCAGCTCCCTACCAAGCTCCTACGAGCAGTACTTC
CDR3: CASSLPSSYEQYF
J: TRBJ2-7
size: NA
D: NA
V: TRBV18

DNA: TGTGCCAGCAGTGGGGACAGGGGATCACCCCTCCACTTT
CDR3: CASSGDRGSPLHF
J: TRBJ1-6
size: few
D: TRBD1
V: TRBV6-1

DNA: TGTGCCATCAGTGAGTATGGCTACGAGCAGTACTTC
CDR3: CAISEYGYEQYF
J: TRBJ2-7
size: NA
D: NA
V: TRBV10-3

DNA: TGCGCCAGCAGCTTGGTTGGGCTCGGTACGCAGTATTTT
CDR3: CASSLVGLGTQYF
J: TRBJ2-3
size: once
D: NA
V: TRBV5-1

DNA: TGTGCCAGCAGCACTCAACACACTGAAGCTTTCTTT
CDR3: CASSTQHTEAFF
J: TRBJ1-1
size: NA
D: NA
V: TRBV11-3

DNA: TGCGCCAGCAGCTTGCGGCTAGCGGGGGGCCCCGGGGACAATGAGCAGTTCTTC
CDR3: CASSLRLAGGPGDNEQFF
J: TRBJ2-1
size: NA
D: TRBD2
V: TRBV5-1

DNA: TGTGCCAGCGGGTCCTCGTTAAACAATCAGCCCCAGCATTTT
CDR3: CASGSSLNNQPQHF
J: TRBJ1-5
size: once
D: NA
V: TRBV2

DNA: TGTGCCAGCAGTGAAAGACAGGGCGGCACCGGGGAGCTGTTTTTT
CDR3: CASSERQGGTGELFF
J: TRBJ2-2
size: NA
D: TRBD1
V: TRBV2

DNA: TGCGCCAGCAGCCCTAGCGGGGGCCCAGATACGCAGTATTTT
CDR3: CASSPSGGPDTQYF
J: TRBJ2-3
size: NA
D: TRBD2
V: TRBV4-1

DNA: TGTGCCAGCAGTCCATATAGTTCAGGCTATAGCACAGATACGCAGTATTTT
CDR3: CASSPYSSGYSTDTQYF
J: TRBJ2-3
size: NA
D: NA
V: TRBV27

DNA: TGTGCCAGCAGCCGTATGCGGGGGTACCAAGAGACCCAGTACTTC
CDR3: CASSRMRGYQETQYF
J: TRBJ2-5
size: NA
D: TRBD2
V: TRBV7-8

DNA: TGTGCCAGCTCGACCCGGACAGACTCCTACGAGCAGTACTTC
CDR3: CASSTRTDSYEQYF
J: TRBJ2-7
size: NA
D: NA
V: TRBV18

DNA: TGTGCCAGCAGCTTGGGCGGCAGATATAATTCACCCCTCCACTTT
CDR3: CASSLGGRYNSPLHF
J: TRBJ1-6
size: NA
D: NA
V: TRBV5-4

DNA: TGTGCCAGCAGCTCCGCAGAAGCCTACGAGCAGTACTTC
CDR3: CASSSAEAYEQYF
J: TRBJ2-7
size: NA
D: NA
V: TRBV11-3

DNA: TGTGCCAGCAGTTACTCGAGAGGGGCTGGAACCGGGGAGCTGTTTTTT
CDR3: CASSYSRGAGTGELFF
J: TRBJ2-2
size: NA
D: NA
V: TRBV6-5

DNA: TGTGCCAGCAGGGACAGGGTCGAGCAGTACTTC
CDR3: CASRDRVEQYF
J: TRBJ2-7
size: NA
D: TRBD1
V: TRBV2

DNA: TGTGCCAGCAGCCCCTCGGGACTGGGGACGGATACGCAGTATTTT
CDR3: CASSPSGLGTDTQYF
J: TRBJ2-3
size: NA
D: NA
V: TRBV9

DNA: TGTGCCAGCAGTCTCATCGGACAGGGAGGCTCACCCCTCCACTTT
CDR3: CASSLIGQGGSPLHF
J: TRBJ1-6
size: NA
D: TRBD1
V: TRBV27

DNA: TGTGCCAGCAGTTCCGCTCAGGGGGTTTACGAGACCCAGTACTTC
CDR3: CASSSAQGVYETQYF
J: TRBJ2-5
size: once
D: TRBD1
V: TRBV28

DNA: TGTGCCAGCAGCGCAAGAAGCGAAAAACTGTTTTTT
CDR3: CASSARSEKLFF
J: TRBJ1-4
size: NA
D: NA
V: TRBV7-9

DNA: TGTGCCAGCAGTGAATTGGCCGGTTCCCAAGAGACCCAGTACTTC
CDR3: CASSELAGSQETQYF
J: TRBJ2-5
size: few
D: NA
V: TRBV6-1

DNA: TGTGCCAGCAGCTTCCCGGGACATCTCAATGAGCAGTTCTTC
CDR3: CASSFPGHLNEQFF
J: TRBJ2-1
size: few
D: NA
V: TRBV7-8

DNA: TGCGCCAGCAGCTTGGAGTCTAGCGGGGGGCTACGGAATGAGCAGTTCTTC
CDR3: CASSLESSGGLRNEQFF
J: TRBJ2-1
size: NA
D: TRBD2
V: TRBV5-1

DNA: TGTGCCAGCAGCTTAGTAAGGGCTGGGGCCAACGTCCTGACTTTC
CDR3: CASSLVRAGANVLTF
J: TRBJ2-6
size: NA
D: NA
V: TRBV11-1

DNA: TGCGCCAGCAGCCAAGATCTTGGCAGTTACAATGAGCAGTTCTTC
CDR3: CASSQDLGSYNEQFF
J: TRBJ2-1
size: NA
D: NA
V: TRBV4-1

DNA: TGTGCCGCGTTTTCATGGAGGGGAGGGGGCTACACCTTC
CDR3: CAAFSWRGGGYTF
J: TRBJ1-2
size: NA
D: NA
V: TRBV19

DNA: TGTGCCAGCAGCCTCGCTACGGGGGGGAACACTGAAGCTTTCTTT
CDR3: CASSLATGGNTEAFF
J: TRBJ1-1
size: NA
D: NA
V: TRBV7-9

DNA: TGTGCCAGCAGCAAGGACCCTCCGGGAGAGACCCAGTACTTC
CDR3: CASSKDPPGETQYF
J: TRBJ2-5
size: NA
D: NA
V: TRBV7-2

DNA: TGTGCCAGTAGTATCCATAAGACGGGATACTATGGCTACACCTTC
CDR3: CASSIHKTGYYGYTF
J: TRBJ1-2
size: NA
D: NA
V: TRBV19

DNA: TGCGCCAGCAGCTTCACAGCTGAGGATACGCAGTATTTT
CDR3: CASSFTAEDTQYF
J: TRBJ2-3
size: NA
D: NA
V: TRBV5-1

DNA: TGTGCCATACCGGGGGGCCTAAAATACGAGCAGTACTTC
CDR3: CAIPGGLKYEQYF
J: TRBJ2-7
size: NA
D: NA
V: TRBV21-1

DNA: TGTGCCAGTAGTATACGAACAGGGGGATTTTACGAGCAGTACTTC
CDR3: CASSIRTGGFYEQYF
J: TRBJ2-7
size: NA
D: TRBD1
V: TRBV19

DNA: TGTGCCAGCACTAGGACGAGGGGGCGGAACACTGAAGCTTTCTTT
CDR3: CASTRTRGRNTEAFF
J: TRBJ1-1
size: once
D: TRBD1
V: TRBV6-6

DNA: TGTGCCAGCAGCTTCGACAGGCTGCAGTTCTTC
CDR3: CASSFDRLQFF
J: TRBJ2-1
size: NA
D: NA
V: TRBV11-2

DNA: TGTGCCAGCAGCTTGGCCCCCGCCGCGGGGGGGAATAATTCACCCCTCCACTTT
CDR3: CASSLAPAAGGNNSPLHF
J: TRBJ1-6
size: NA
D: NA
V: TRBV5-4

DNA: TGTGCCAGCAGTCTCTATAGCGGGGGGGCCGAGGATGAGCAGTTCTTC
CDR3: CASSLYSGGAEDEQFF
J: TRBJ2-1
size: NA
D: TRBD2
V: TRBV27

DNA: TGTGCCAGCAGAGCCGATAATTCACCCCTCCACTTT
CDR3: CASRADNSPLHF
J: TRBJ1-6
size: NA
D: NA
V: TRBV27

DNA: TGTGCCAGCTCACCACGGACAGGGGCTGGAAACACCATATATTTT
CDR3: CASSPRTGAGNTIYF
J: TRBJ1-3
size: NA
D: TRBD1
V: TRBV18

DNA: TGCGCCAGCAGACAGGGAGTCGGGAACTACGAGCAGTACTTC
CDR3: CASRQGVGNYEQYF
J: TRBJ2-7
size: NA
D: NA
V: TRBV10-1

DNA: TGCGCCAGCAGCCAAGGGACAGCGTTCCCCTACGAGCAGTACTTC
CDR3: CASSQGTAFPYEQYF
J: TRBJ2-7
size: NA
D: NA
V: TRBV4-1

DNA: TGTGCCAGCAGCCCGGGACAGGGAAGAAACACCATATATTTT
CDR3: CASSPGQGRNTIYF
J: TRBJ1-3
size: NA
D: TRBD1
V: TRBV5-4

DNA: TGCGCCAGCAGTCAATCGGACAGGCAACCTCTACGAGAACAGTACTTC
CDR3: CASSQSDRQPLREQYF
J: TRBJ2-7
size: few
D: TRBD1
V: TRBV23-1

DNA: TGTGCCAGCAGCTTATACGCCGGGGGTCACGGGGAGCTGTTTTTT
CDR3: CASSLYAGGHGELFF
J: TRBJ2-2
size: NA
D: NA
V: TRBV7-6

DNA: TGTGCCAGTAGTATCGGGAGGAGTCCCTACAATGAGCAGTTCTTC
CDR3: CASSIGRSPYNEQFF
J: TRBJ2-1
size: few
D: TRBD2
V: TRBV19